This passage covers 2 T cell receptor beta chains from one sample sequenced in a study of chemoradiotherapy in HPV16-positive cancers. The assay was immunoSEQ multiplex PCR, and TCRdb's table has in-frame clones only and misses some. The sample contains some 28,000 clones, about four fifths of which appear only once. The sample consisted of blood, taken from a patient who underwent chemoradiotherapy. These receptors were taken from a human donor with HPV-associated anogenital cancer.

This rearrangement joins TRBV27 to TRBJ2-2; tentative D call: TRBD2 (5 bases). This CDR3 contains 15 residues. Germline values: CDR1 MNHEY, CDR2 SMNVEV (reference sequence). Trimming shortened V by 4 bases and J by 5 bases, and 14 bases separated the two germline ends. DNA of the CDR3: TGTGCCAGCAGTTCCGGGAAGGAAACAACCGGGGAGCTGTTTTTT. Translated, it gives CASSSGKETTGELFF.

This clone was seen only a few times. In DNA form, the CDR3 reads TGCAGTGCTAGAGATGAGGGGGAGCTGTTTTTT. It codes for CSARDEGELFF. The chain uses TRBV20-1 and TRBJ2-2; D is undetermined. The CDR3 length is 11 residues. Trimming took off 0 bases at V and 8 bases at J, with 4 bases between the two ends. Germline lookup yields CDR1 DFQATT and CDR2 SNEGSKA (reference sequence).